The 25 T cell receptor beta chains below all came from one sample that was sequenced in a study of naive and memory T cell subsets. The beta constant-region primer was an equimolar mix of two oligonucleotides covering TRBC1 and TRBC2. MiXCR was run by TCRdb on the UMI-ligation and nested PCR reads, yielding one entry per CDR3 protein. Of about 80,000 distinct CDR3 sequences listed, around 13% are singletons. Specimen: central memory CD4+ T cells from blood. The receptors stem from a human donor in good health.

This clonotype was counted at least ten times. The rearrangement uses TRBV7-2 and TRBJ2-7; no clear D gene. This CDR3 region has 14 residues. The ends were cut back, 5 bases at V and 3 bases at J, with 14 bases in the middle. Germline CDR1 is SGHTA and CDR2 is FQGNSA. The CDR3 spells CASSTPPSVYEQYF. DNA of the CDR3: TGTGCCAGCAGCACACCCCCGTCCGTCTACGAGCAGTACTTC. Full variable domain (outside the CDR3, taken from reference TRBV7-2 and TRBJ2-7): GAGVSQSPSNKVTEKGKDVELRCDPISGHTALYWYRQSLGQGLEFLIYFQGNSAPDKSGLPSDRFSAERTGGSVSTLTIQRTQQEDSAVYLCASSTPPSVYEQYFGPGTRLTVT.

This clonotype has a count of ten or more. CDR3 DNA: TGCAGTGCCTTGCGGGACTCTCAAGAGACCCAGTACTTC. Translation gives CSALRDSQETQYF. V and J are TRBV20-1 and TRBJ2-5; perhaps TRBD2 as D (6 bases). CDR3 size: 13 residues. Trimming stripped 6 bases from V and 2 bases from J, with 13 bases between. Germline V gene sequence: CDR1 DFQATT, CDR2 SNEGSKA (reference sequence).

V gene TRBV28 combines with J gene TRBJ2-3, with TRBD2 matching over 11 bases. CDR1 is MDHEN, CDR2 SYDVKM, per germline. J was trimmed by 0 bases and V by 7 bases; bases with no gene match: 6. The CDR3 runs 16 residues. The CDR3 DNA sequence: TGTGCCAGCAATTATATAGCGGGAGGGAGCACAGATACGCAGTATTTT. As protein: CASNYIAGGSTDTQYF.

V is TRBV25-1 and J is TRBJ2-3; TRBD1 is a possible D gene (6 bases). V shed 4 bases and J shed 2 bases, with 10 bases lying between them. CDR1 is MGHDK, CDR2 SYGVNS, per germline. The CDR3 covers 14 residues. The CDR3 sequence is CASSVDRYTDTQYF. As DNA, the CDR3 is TGTGCCAGCAGTGTCGACAGGTACACAGATACGCAGTATTTT.

Only a few counts were recorded for this clonotype. This sequence joins TRBV6-1 and TRBJ1-2; no clear D gene. The V gene's germline CDR1 is MNHNS and CDR2 SASEGT. Trimming left V 1 base short and J 4 bases short, with 7 bases between. This CDR3 has 13 amino acids. The CDR3 nucleotides read TGTGCCAGCAGTGAAGACAGCAGCTATGGCTACACCTTC. Amino acids: CASSEDSSYGYTF.

This clonotype was observed a handful of times. This sequence joins TRBV7-2 and TRBJ2-3; TRBD1 is a possible D gene (5 bases). The CDR3 length is 16 residues. Trimming removed 1 base at V and 5 bases at J, with 16 bases between. Germline V CDR1 and CDR2: SGHTA, FQGNSA. CDR3 DNA sequence: TGTGCCAGCAGCTTAGATGGGCTGGGGCACGGAGATACGCAGTATTTT. Protein sequence: CASSLDGLGHGDTQYF.

This sequence joins TRBV5-1 and TRBJ1-5; possible D gene TRBD1, 5 bases. Trimming pared 4 bases from V and 0 bases from J, leaving 11 bases between. The CDR3 has 15 residues. Germline CDR1 is SGHRS and CDR2 is YFSETQ. CDR3: CASSEAGTSNQPQHF. For the CDR3, the DNA is TGCGCCAGCAGCGAAGCAGGGACTAGCAATCAGCCCCAGCATTTT.

This clonotype was observed a few times. V usage is TRBV4-2 and J usage is TRBJ2-1; D is unclear. The CDR3 loop spans 14 amino acids. Germline CDR1 and CDR2: LGHNA and YNFKEQ. Trimming cost V 1 base and J 8 bases, with 12 bases left between them. Here the CDR3 reads CASSQVGQSDEQFF. For the CDR3, the DNA is TGTGCCAGCAGCCAAGTAGGGCAGAGCGATGAGCAGTTCTTC.

Only a few counts were recorded for this clonotype. The V gene is TRBV7-9, the J gene TRBJ2-1, with unresolved D. The CDR3 loop spans 11 amino acids. The V end was cut by 1 base, the J end by 8 bases, with 3 bases between. Germline CDR1 is SEHNR and CDR2 is FQNEAQ (reference sequence). The CDR3 DNA sequence: TGTGCCAGCAGCTTAGTAGATGAGCAGTTCTTC. It is translated as CASSLVDEQFF.

This clonotype was observed many times. This rearrangement joins TRBV11-2 to TRBJ2-7; tentatively, D is TRBD2 (5 bases). The germline V and J ends were trimmed by 5 bases and 1 base, with 9 bases remaining between them. Germline values: CDR1 SGHAT, CDR2 FQNNGV. This CDR3 has 13 residues. The CDR3 DNA reads as TGTGCCAGCAGCCACAGCGGTTCCTACGAGCAGTACTTC. As protein: CASSHSGSYEQYF.

This chain links TRBV28 with TRBJ1-1, with 9 bases matching TRBD1. Germline V gene sequence: CDR1 MDHEN, CDR2 SYDVKM. The CDR3 covers 14 residues. The V segment lost 4 bases and the J segment 5 bases; nucleotides outside the gene matches: 5. The CDR3 DNA reads as TGTGCCAGCAGTTCGGGACAGGGTGTTACTGAAGCTTTCTTT. Translation: CASSSGQGVTEAFF. The full variable domain, its missing parts supplied by reference TRBV28 and TRBJ1-1, is DVKVTQSSRYLVKRTGEKVFLECVQDMDHENMFWYRQDPGLGLRLIYFSYDVKMKEKGDIPEGYSVSREKKERFSLILESASTNQTSMYLCASSSGQGVTEAFFGQGTRLTVV.

This clonotype has a handful of counts. The chain combines TRBV30 with TRBJ2-1; D call uncertain. The CDR3 covers 15 residues. Trimming removed 0 bases from V and 0 bases from J, with 9 bases in between. The germline V gene encodes CDR1 GTSNPN and CDR2 SVGIG (reference sequence). Written as DNA, the CDR3 is TGTGCCTGGAGTGTACGCGCAAACTCCTACAATGAGCAGTTCTTC. Translated, it gives CAWSVRANSYNEQFF. Complete variable domain (other parts from reference TRBV30 and TRBJ2-1): SQTIHQWPATLVQPVGSPLSLECTVEGTSNPNLYWYRQAAGRGLQLLFYSVGIGQISSEVPQNLSASRPQDRQFILSSKKLLLSDSGFYLCAWSVRANSYNEQFFGPGTRLTVL.

In its sample, this clonotype was seen many times. V usage is TRBV20-1 and J usage is TRBJ1-2; 7 bases agree with TRBD1. In germline, CDR1 is DFQATT, CDR2 SNEGSKA (reference sequence). Germline trimming cut 1 base from V and 2 bases from J; bases unmatched to any gene: 16. The CDR3 is made up of 18 amino acids. CDR3 DNA sequence: TGCAGTGCTAGAGGAAGAATCACTGAAGGGGGCGCGAACTATGGCTACACCTTC. It codes for CSARGRITEGGANYGYTF.

The rearrangement links TRBV2 to TRBJ2-3, with D maybe TRBD2 (6 bases). Trimming removed 8 bases from V and 3 bases from J, with 12 bases in between. CDR3 length equals 13 residues. Germline CDR1 is SNHLY and CDR2 is FYNNEI. CDR3 sequence (DNA): TGTGCCAGCGGAGGGGTCTTTACAGATACGCAGTATTTT. Its translation: CASGGVFTDTQYF.

In its sample, this clonotype was seen a few times. The chain is built from TRBV6-5 and TRBJ1-6, with D possibly being TRBD1 (5 bases). The CDR3 is 13 amino acids. V lost 7 bases and J lost 6, with 10 bases in between. CDR1 is MNHEY, CDR2 SVGAGI, per germline. CDR3 coding DNA: TGTGCCAGCACAGGGTTCGTTAATTCACCCCTCCACTTT. As protein: CASTGFVNSPLHF.

This clonotype was seen at least ten times. The chain links TRBV5-1 to TRBJ2-1; a weak D match, TRBD1 (5 bases). The V and J ends lost 2 bases and 8 bases respectively, with 11 bases between them. Germline CDR1 is SGHRS and CDR2 is YFSETQ. The CDR3 is 13 residues long. The CDR3 DNA reads as TGCGCCAGCAGCTTTGCAGGGTCCGATGAGCAGTTCTTC. Its protein is CASSFAGSDEQFF. Looking up the rest from reference TRBV5-1 and TRBJ2-1 gives the full variable domain: KAGVTQTPRYLIKTRGQQVTLSCSPISGHRSVSWYQQTPGQGLQFLFEYFSETQRNKGNFPGRFSGRQFSNSRSEMNVSTLELGDSALYLCASSFAGSDEQFFGPGTRLTVL.

This clonotype was counted between two and nine times. The chain employs TRBV20-1 and TRBJ2-2; D may be TRBD1 or TRBD2 (5 bases each). This CDR3 is built from 14 residues. Germline CDR1 reads DFQATT; CDR2 reads SNEGSKA (reference sequence). Trimming stripped 7 bases from V and 4 bases from J, with 16 bases between. CDR3 sequence: CSVLKGRSTGELFF. The CDR3 DNA reads as TGCAGTGTTCTTAAGGGACGGAGCACCGGGGAGCTGTTTTTT.

The chain couples TRBV12-3 or TRBV12-4 to TRBJ1-2; D gene ambiguous. There are 14 residues in the CDR3. V was cut by 3 bases and J by 3 bases, with 11 bases left in between. In nucleotides, the CDR3 is TGTGCCAGCAGTTTCACGGATGGGGACTATGGCTACACCTTC. Encoded protein: CASSFTDGDYGYTF.

The chain has TRBV6-2 or TRBV6-3 and TRBJ1-5; the match to TRBD1 covers 7 bases. The V and J ends lost 2 bases and 6 bases, in that order; junction bases with no gene match: 4. CDR1 is MNHEY, CDR2 SVGEGT, per germline. There are 14 residues in the CDR3. Here the CDR3 DNA reads TGTGCCAGCAGTTACCAAGGGGGCGGTCAGCCCCAGCATTTT. This gives the protein CASSYQGGGQPQHF.

This clonotype was seen more than once but under ten times. The chain links TRBV7-2 to TRBJ2-7, with a tentative D call TRBD1 (6 bases). Germline-derived CDR1 and CDR2 are SGHTA and FQGNSA. This CDR3 has 14 residues. The germline V and J ends were trimmed by 6 bases and 3 bases, with 15 bases remaining between them. CDR3 coding DNA: TGTGCCAGCAGACCGAACCGGGACAACTACGAGCAGTACTTC. Translation gives CASRPNRDNYEQYF.

This clonotype was counted many times. The chain carries TRBV28 and TRBJ2-1; 7 bases are shared with TRBD2. Germline V gene data show CDR1 as MDHEN and CDR2 as SYDVKM. CDR3 length: 13 residues. V lost 7 bases and J lost 9; bases outside the gene matches: 9. CDR3 in amino acids: CASNPPGRGEQFF. DNA of the CDR3: TGTGCCAGCAATCCTCCAGGGAGGGGTGAGCAGTTCTTC. The variable domain in full, completed from reference TRBV28 and TRBJ2-1, reads DVKVTQSSRYLVKRTGEKVFLECVQDMDHENMFWYRQDPGLGLRLIYFSYDVKMKEKGDIPEGYSVSREKKERFSLILESASTNQTSMYLCASNPPGRGEQFFGPGTRLTVL.

A note on this clonotype: One junction end disagrees with the germline gene, perhaps due to a read error. This chain connects TRBV20-1 to TRBJ2-3; D gene ambiguous. Germline CDR1 reads DFQATT; CDR2 reads SNEGSKA (reference sequence). This CDR3 has 10 residues. The chain's CDR3 is CSASKDTQYF. The CDR3 bases are TGCAGTGCTAGCAAAGATACGCAGTATTTT.

This clonotype was counted between two and nine times. V is TRBV6-2 or TRBV6-3 and J is TRBJ2-7, with 14 bases that match TRBD2. The CDR3 loop spans 16 amino acids. Per germline, CDR1 MNHEY and CDR2 SVGEGT. Trimming cost V 2 bases and J 2 bases; bases outside gene matches: 2. CDR3 nucleotides: TGTGCCAGCAGTTACGGGACTAGCGGGAGTCCCTACGAGCAGTACTTC. This sequence encodes CASSYGTSGSPYEQYF.

V usage is TRBV19 and J usage is TRBJ2-1; D call uncertain. V lost 2 bases and J 0 bases, leaving 11 bases between the germline ends. This CDR3 has 16 amino acids. CDR1 is LNHDA and CDR2 is SQIVND in the germline V gene (reference sequence). CDR3 sequence (DNA): TGTGCCAGTAGTATAAGCTACTCGAGCTCCTACAATGAGCAGTTCTTC. It encodes CASSISYSSSYNEQFF.

This clonotype has only a few counts. The J gene is TRBJ1-1, the V gene TRBV6-5; D remains unclear. The CDR3 is made up of 14 amino acids. With 2 bases removed from V and 0 bases from J, the gap between germline ends came to 7 bases. Germline V gives CDR1 MNHEY, CDR2 SVGAGI. CDR3 in DNA: TGTGCCAGCAGTTACGGGCACTTGAACACTGAAGCTTTCTTT. Translation gives CASSYGHLNTEAFF.